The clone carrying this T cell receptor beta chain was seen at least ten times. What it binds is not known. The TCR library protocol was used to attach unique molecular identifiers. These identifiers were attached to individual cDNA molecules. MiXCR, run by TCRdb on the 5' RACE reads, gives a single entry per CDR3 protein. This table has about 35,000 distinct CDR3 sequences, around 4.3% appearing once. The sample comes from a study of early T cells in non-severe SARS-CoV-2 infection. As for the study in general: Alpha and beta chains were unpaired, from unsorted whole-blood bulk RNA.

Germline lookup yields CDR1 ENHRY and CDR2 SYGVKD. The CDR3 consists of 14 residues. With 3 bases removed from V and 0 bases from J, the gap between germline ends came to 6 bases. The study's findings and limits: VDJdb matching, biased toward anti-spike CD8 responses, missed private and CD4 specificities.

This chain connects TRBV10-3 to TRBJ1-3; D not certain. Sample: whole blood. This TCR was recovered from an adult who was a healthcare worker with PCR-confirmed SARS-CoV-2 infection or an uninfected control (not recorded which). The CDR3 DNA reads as TGTGCCATCAGTGACGGTAGCTCTGGAAACACCATATATTTT. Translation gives CAISDGSSGNTIYF.